These T cell receptor beta chains were read from a single sample in a study of neurological immune-mediated disorders. TCRdb re-called the 5' RACE reads through MiXCR, storing one row per CDR3 protein. Of around 15,000 distinct CDR3 sequences in the sample, roughly 14% were seen once. The sample comprised PBMCs. The receptors derive from a man between 60 and 75 years old with HTLV-1-associated myelopathy (HAM/TSP). The CDR3 runs from the conserved cysteine through the conserved F or W. The D gene is left open where the match is weak. The size field is filled for only some rows; it gives once, few, many or a size class.

j_gene,d_gene,abundance,v_gene,CDR3nt,CDR3aa
TRBJ1-5,.,medium-sized,TRBV12-3/TRBV12-4,TGTGCCAGCAGTTCCATGGGGGTAGACAATCAGCCCCAGCATTTT,CASSSMGVDNQPQHF
TRBJ2-7,TRBD2,many,TRBV5-1,TGCGCCAGCAGCTTGTCGCTAGCGGGGGATCGCGGCCACGAGCAGTACTTC,CASSLSLAGDRGHEQYF
TRBJ1-5,.,many,TRBV7-9,TGTGCCAGCAGCTTAGACTGGGACAGCAATCAGCCCCAGCATTTT,CASSLDWDSNQPQHF
TRBJ2-7,.,many,TRBV3-1,TGTGCCAGCAGCCCGATTGGAGGGCCCCTAGAGTACTTC,CASSPIGGPLEYF
TRBJ2-1,.,many,TRBV20-1,TGCAGTGCTATTTTCCCCGCGTTAGCCAATGAGCAGTTCTTC,CSAIFPALANEQFF
TRBJ2-5,TRBD1,many,TRBV20-1,TGCAGTGCCAGAAGGGGGCAGGAGATCCAAGAGACCCAGTACTTC,CSARRGQEIQETQYF
TRBJ2-3,.,many,TRBV18,TGTGCCAGCTCACCAGGACTCCAGACATCCACAGATACGCAGTATTTT,CASSPGLQTSTDTQYF
TRBJ1-5,.,many,TRBV6-6,TGTGCCAGCATGGGAGGAAGCAATCAGCCCCAGCATTTT,CASMGGSNQPQHF
TRBJ2-2,.,many,TRBV9,TGTGCCAGCAGCCCAATGGACGCGAACACCGGGGAGCTGTTTTTT,CASSPMDANTGELFF
TRBJ1-3,.,medium-sized,TRBV28,TGTGCCAGCACCCCACAAAGCCGCCCTGGAAACACCATATATTTT,CASTPQSRPGNTIYF
TRBJ1-2,.,many,TRBV11-2,TGTGCCAGCAGCTTAAGCTTACGGGCGAGCTATGGCTACACCTTC,CASSLSLRASYGYTF
TRBJ2-3,.,many,TRBV5-1,TGCGCCAGCAGCTTGGTCGGCAGCGCCACAGATACGCAGTATTTT,CASSLVGSATDTQYF
TRBJ1-1,.,medium-sized,TRBV5-6,TGTGCCAGCAGCTTCGTGGGCACTGAAGCTTTCTTT,CASSFVGTEAFF
TRBJ2-3,TRBD2,many,TRBV19,TGTGCCAGTAGTGGGAGGGGAGGAGATACGCAGTATTTT,CASSGRGGDTQYF
TRBJ2-3,.,many,TRBV5-1,TGCGCCAGCAGCTTGGAGGGCCGGGGGACCACAGATACGCAGTATTTT,CASSLEGRGTTDTQYF
TRBJ2-2,TRBD1,.,TRBV13,TGTGCCAGCAGCCCGCGACAGGGGAGAGGTACCGGGGAGCTGTTTTTT,CASSPRQGRGTGELFF
TRBJ2-7,TRBD1,many,TRBV7-2,TGTGCCAGCAGCTCCCACCCGGGACAGGGCGACTACGAGCAGTACTTC,CASSSHPGQGDYEQYF
TRBJ1-1,.,.,TRBV12-3/TRBV12-4,TGTGCCAGCAGCACCTGTCCCAACACTGAAGCTTTCTTT,CASSTCPNTEAFF
TRBJ2-2,.,many,TRBV29-1,TGCAGCGCTGACGTAGGGCAGAGGAACACCGGGGAGCTGTTTTTT,CSADVGQRNTGELFF
TRBJ2-3,TRBD2,many,TRBV5-1,TGCGCCAGCAGTTCACCCAGCGGGGGGCCCGGGAGCTCAGATACGCAGTATTTT,CASSSPSGGPGSSDTQYF
TRBJ2-3,.,many,TRBV27,TGTGCCAGCAGTCTGCAGGGTGGTGCAGATACGCAGTATTTT,CASSLQGGADTQYF
TRBJ1-2,TRBD1,many,TRBV29-1,TGCAGCGGGATACAGGGGGCTGGAGGCTACACCTTC,CSGIQGAGGYTF
TRBJ2-7,.,many,TRBV20-1,TGCAGTGCTAGAGTGGGGCCCCCCTACGAGCAGTACTTC,CSARVGPPYEQYF
TRBJ2-7,.,many,TRBV7-2,TGTGCCAGCAGCCCCGGCTACGAGCAGTACTTC,CASSPGYEQYF
TRBJ2-2,TRBD2,many,TRBV20-1,TGCAGTGCCCGACGGGGCGGGGGAGGGAACACCGGGGAGCTGTTTTTT,CSARRGGGGNTGELFF
TRBJ1-6,TRBD1,many,TRBV20-1,TGCAGTGCCGAGTACCGGGACAGGGCTTCACCCCTCCACTTT,CSAEYRDRASPLHF
TRBJ1-4,TRBD1,many,TRBV12-3/TRBV12-4,TGTGCCAGCAGGGGACAGTCGGGTGGAGGTGAAAAACTGTTTTTT,CASRGQSGGGEKLFF
TRBJ2-3,TRBD2,.,TRBV5-1,TGCGCCAGCAGCACGGGACTAGCGGTGGGCACAGATACGCAGTATTTT,CASSTGLAVGTDTQYF
TRBJ1-5,.,many,TRBV18,TGTGCCAGCTCACCACCGGGTAGGGGCGGTCAGCCCCAGCATTTT,CASSPPGRGGQPQHF
TRBJ2-7,.,many,TRBV7-9,TGTGCCAGTTGGGACGGATCCTACGAGCAGTACTTC,CASWDGSYEQYF
TRBJ2-5,.,medium-sized,TRBV4-3,TGCGCCAGCAGCCAAGAAAGGGTTTTGGAGACCCAGTACTTC,CASSQERVLETQYF
TRBJ1-2,.,many,TRBV6-1,TGTGCCAGCAGTCAGGACCCTGGAGGCTACACCTTC,CASSQDPGGYTF
TRBJ1-2,.,many,TRBV12-3/TRBV12-4,TGTGCCAGCAGTTTCGGGCAGGGTTGGGGACCCACCTTC,CASSFGQGWGPTF
TRBJ1-5,.,many,TRBV10-1,TGCGCCAGCAGTGGACAGCTCAATCAGCCCCAGCATTTT,CASSGQLNQPQHF
TRBJ1-2,TRBD1,medium-sized,TRBV7-9,TGTGCCAGTCTCCCTGACAGGGTGATGTTTGGCTACACCTTC,CASLPDRVMFGYTF
TRBJ2-1,.,many,TRBV12-3/TRBV12-4,TGTGCCAGCAGACCCACAGGGAACAATGAGCAGTTCTTC,CASRPTGNNEQFF
TRBJ1-2,.,many,TRBV12-3/TRBV12-4,TGTGCCAGCAGTTCCCTTATAGGGGGGACGAAAGCTAACTATGGCTACACCTTC,CASSSLIGGTKANYGYTF
TRBJ1-1,TRBD1,many,TRBV7-2,TGTGCCAGCAGCTCCCGACAGGGGGCGCGCGGTGAAGCTTTCTTT,CASSSRQGARGEAFF
TRBJ1-5,.,many,TRBV20-1,TGCAGTGCTAGACCAGATTTGGGGGGAAGCAATCAGCCCCAGCATTTT,CSARPDLGGSNQPQHF
TRBJ2-2,.,.,TRBV20-1,TGCAGTGCTCACACCCGGGGGCGAAACACCTGGGAGCTGTTTTTT,CSAHTRGRNTWELFF
TRBJ2-3,.,many,TRBV28,TGTGCCAGCAGTCTATTCGATGGGTCCCGAAGAAGCACAGATACGCAGTATTTT,CASSLFDGSRRSTDTQYF
TRBJ1-1,.,medium-sized,TRBV3-1,TGTGCCAGCAGATCCCTGGGGGACACTGAAGCTTTCTTT,CASRSLGDTEAFF
TRBJ2-7,.,once,TRBV29-1,TGCAGCGCGAAGGGCCGGATCTACGAGCAGTACTTC,CSAKGRIYEQYF
TRBJ2-5,.,many,TRBV5-6,TGTGCCAGCAGCCAAATAAACGGTAGGAGGGAGACCCAGTACTTC,CASSQINGRRETQYF
TRBJ2-5,.,many,TRBV3-1,TGTGCCAGCAGCCAAGATCCAGGGCCGGAGACCCAGTACTTC,CASSQDPGPETQYF
TRBJ1-5,.,many,TRBV19,TGTGCCAGTACCTTAAGCAATCAGCCCCAGCATTTT,CASTLSNQPQHF
TRBJ1-1,.,many,TRBV11-3,TGTGCCAGCAGCTTAAATGGGGGGTTGAACACTGAAGCTTTCTTT,CASSLNGGLNTEAFF
TRBJ2-2,TRBD2,many,TRBV5-1,TGCGCCAGCAGCTTGGCCTCAAGGACTAGCGTGACCGGGGAGCTGTTTTTT,CASSLASRTSVTGELFF
TRBJ2-3,.,many,TRBV2,TGTGCCAGCAGTGAATGGGCCCCCGGAGCAGATACGCAGTATTTT,CASSEWAPGADTQYF
TRBJ1-5,TRBD1,many,TRBV7-2,TGTGCCAGCAGCTTAGTTGGGACAGGGGGTCAGCCCCAGCATTTT,CASSLVGTGGQPQHF
TRBJ1-6,TRBD1,many,TRBV28,TGTGCCAGCAGTTTATCCCGGACAGGGAGCTCCTATAATTCACCCCTCCACTTT,CASSLSRTGSSYNSPLHF
TRBJ1-4,.,many,TRBV5-5,TGTGCCAGCAGCTTGGAGGTCAGGGACGAAAAACTGTTTTTT,CASSLEVRDEKLFF
TRBJ2-1,TRBD2,many,TRBV3-1,TGTGCCAGCAGCCAATATAGCGGGGGTTCTAGCTCCTACAATGAGCAGTTCTTC,CASSQYSGGSSSYNEQFF
TRBJ2-5,TRBD2,medium-sized,TRBV6-1,TGTGCCAGCGGTAAAGGCGGGGGGCGAGAGACCCAGTACTTC,CASGKGGGRETQYF
TRBJ1-5,.,.,TRBV18,TGTGCCATCTCACCCGCGGGACCGAAGGAGCCCCAGCATTTT,CAISPAGPKEPQHF
TRBJ1-6,.,many,TRBV6-2/TRBV6-3,TGTGCCAGCAGAATGGACCCTACTGGGAATTCACCCCTCCACTTT,CASRMDPTGNSPLHF
TRBJ2-3,.,many,TRBV27,TGTGCCAGCAGGCGTTGGGTAACACGGGGAGATACGCAGTATTTT,CASRRWVTRGDTQYF
TRBJ1-4,.,many,TRBV12-3/TRBV12-4,TGTGCCAGCAGTTTATTCGGAAAACTGTTTTTT,CASSLFGKLFF
TRBJ2-3,.,once,TRBV4-1,TGCGCCAGCAGCCAAGAAAGGCTTAGCTATGAGCAGTATTTT,CASSQERLSYEQYF
TRBJ2-5,TRBD1,many,TRBV3-1,TGTGCCAGCAGCCACCGACCGGGACAGAACGAGACCCAGTACTTC,CASSHRPGQNETQYF